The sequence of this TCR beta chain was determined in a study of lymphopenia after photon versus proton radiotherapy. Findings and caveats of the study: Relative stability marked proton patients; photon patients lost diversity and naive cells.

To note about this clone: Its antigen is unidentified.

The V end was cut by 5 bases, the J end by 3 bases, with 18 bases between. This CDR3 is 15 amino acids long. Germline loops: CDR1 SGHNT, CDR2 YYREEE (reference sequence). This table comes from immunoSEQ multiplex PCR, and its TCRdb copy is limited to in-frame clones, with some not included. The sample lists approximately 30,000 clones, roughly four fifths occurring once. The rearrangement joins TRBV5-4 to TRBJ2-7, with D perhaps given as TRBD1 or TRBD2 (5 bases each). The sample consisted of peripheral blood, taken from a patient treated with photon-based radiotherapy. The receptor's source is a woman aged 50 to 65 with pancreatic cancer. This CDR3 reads CASSSWGSKYYEQYF. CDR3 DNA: TGTGCCAGCAGTTCATGGGGGTCGAAATACTACGAGCAGTACTTC. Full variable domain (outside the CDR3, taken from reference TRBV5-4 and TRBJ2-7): ETGVTQSPTHLIKTRGQQVTLRCSSQSGHNTVSWYQQALGQGPQFIFQYYREEENGRGNFPPRFSGLQFPNYSSELNVNALELDDSALYLCASSSWGSKYYEQYFGPGTRLTVT.